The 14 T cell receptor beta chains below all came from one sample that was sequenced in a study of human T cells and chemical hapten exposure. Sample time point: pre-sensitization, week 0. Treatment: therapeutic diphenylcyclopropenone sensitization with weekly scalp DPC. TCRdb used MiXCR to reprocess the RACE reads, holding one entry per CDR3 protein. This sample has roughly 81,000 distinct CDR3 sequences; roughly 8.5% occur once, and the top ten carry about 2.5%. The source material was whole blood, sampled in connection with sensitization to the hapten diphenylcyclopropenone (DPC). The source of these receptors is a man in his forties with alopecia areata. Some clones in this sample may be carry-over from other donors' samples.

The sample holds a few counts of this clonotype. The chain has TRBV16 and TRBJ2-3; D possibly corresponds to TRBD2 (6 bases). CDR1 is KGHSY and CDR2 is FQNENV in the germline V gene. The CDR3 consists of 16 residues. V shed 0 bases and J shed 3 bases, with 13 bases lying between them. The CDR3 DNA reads TGTGCCAGCAGCCAATCGGCGGGGCCGATTACAGATACGCAGTATTTT. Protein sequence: CASSQSAGPITDTQYF. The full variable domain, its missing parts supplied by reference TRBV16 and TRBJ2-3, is GEEVAQTPKHLVRGEGQKAKLYCAPIKGHSYVFWYQQVLKNEFKFLISFQNENVFDETGMPKERFSAKCLPNSPCSLEIQATKLEDSAVYFCASSQSAGPITDTQYFGPGTRLTVL.

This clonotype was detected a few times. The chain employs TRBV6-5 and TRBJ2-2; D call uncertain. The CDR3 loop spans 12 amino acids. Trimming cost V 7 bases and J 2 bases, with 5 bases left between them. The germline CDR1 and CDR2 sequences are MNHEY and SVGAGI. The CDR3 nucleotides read TGTGCCAGCAAGTCTAACACCGGGGAGCTGTTTTTT. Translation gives CASKSNTGELFF.

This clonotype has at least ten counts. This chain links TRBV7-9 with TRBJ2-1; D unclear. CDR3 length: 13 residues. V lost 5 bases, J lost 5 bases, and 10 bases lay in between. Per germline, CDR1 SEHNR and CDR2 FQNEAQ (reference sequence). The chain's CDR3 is CASSPPRDNEQFF. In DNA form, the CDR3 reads TGTGCCAGCAGCCCCCCCCGGGACAATGAGCAGTTCTTC.

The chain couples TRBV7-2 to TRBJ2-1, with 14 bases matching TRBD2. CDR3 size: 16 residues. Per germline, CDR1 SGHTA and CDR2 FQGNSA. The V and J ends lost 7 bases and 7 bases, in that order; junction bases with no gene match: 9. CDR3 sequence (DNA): TGTGCCAGCACCTCCCCGGGACTAGCGGGAGTTAATGAGCAGTTCTTC. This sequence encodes CASTSPGLAGVNEQFF.

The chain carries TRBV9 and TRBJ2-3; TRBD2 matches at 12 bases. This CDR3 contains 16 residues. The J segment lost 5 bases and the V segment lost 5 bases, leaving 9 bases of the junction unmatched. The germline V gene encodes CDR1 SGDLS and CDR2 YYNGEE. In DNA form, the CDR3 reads TGTGCCAGCAGACACGGACTAGCGGGGTTTGGAGATACGCAGTATTTT. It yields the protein CASRHGLAGFGDTQYF.

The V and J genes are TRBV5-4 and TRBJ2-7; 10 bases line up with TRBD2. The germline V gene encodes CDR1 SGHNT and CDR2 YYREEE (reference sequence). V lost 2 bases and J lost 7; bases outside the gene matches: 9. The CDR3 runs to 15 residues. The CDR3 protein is CASSFGTSGRGEQYF. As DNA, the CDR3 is TGTGCCAGCAGCTTCGGTACCAGCGGGAGGGGGGAGCAGTACTTC.

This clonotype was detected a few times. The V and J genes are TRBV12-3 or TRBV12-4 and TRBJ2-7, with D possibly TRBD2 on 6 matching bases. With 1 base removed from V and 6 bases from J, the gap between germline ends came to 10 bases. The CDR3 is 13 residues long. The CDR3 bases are TGTGCCAGCAGTTTAGGGCTGGAGGGCGAGCAGTACTTC. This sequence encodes CASSLGLEGEQYF.

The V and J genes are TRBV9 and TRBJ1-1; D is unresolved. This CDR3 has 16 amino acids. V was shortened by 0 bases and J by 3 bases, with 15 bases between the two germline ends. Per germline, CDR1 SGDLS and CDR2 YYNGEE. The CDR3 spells CASSVGLGRTDTEAFF. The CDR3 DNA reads TGTGCCAGCAGCGTAGGGTTAGGGCGGACGGACACTGAAGCTTTCTTT.

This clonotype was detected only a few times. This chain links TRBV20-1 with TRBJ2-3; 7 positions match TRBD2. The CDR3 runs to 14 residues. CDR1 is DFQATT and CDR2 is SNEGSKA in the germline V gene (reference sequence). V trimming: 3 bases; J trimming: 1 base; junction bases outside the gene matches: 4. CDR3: CSASLAGGTDTQYF. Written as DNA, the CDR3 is TGCAGTGCTAGTCTGGCGGGAGGCACAGATACGCAGTATTTT.

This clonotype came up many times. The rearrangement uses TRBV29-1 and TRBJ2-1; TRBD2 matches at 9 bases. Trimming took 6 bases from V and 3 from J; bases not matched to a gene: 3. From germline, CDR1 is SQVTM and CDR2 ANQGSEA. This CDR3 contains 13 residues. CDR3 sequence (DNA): TGCAGCGTGGCTAGCGGGGTCTACAATGAGCAGTTCTTC. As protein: CSVASGVYNEQFF.

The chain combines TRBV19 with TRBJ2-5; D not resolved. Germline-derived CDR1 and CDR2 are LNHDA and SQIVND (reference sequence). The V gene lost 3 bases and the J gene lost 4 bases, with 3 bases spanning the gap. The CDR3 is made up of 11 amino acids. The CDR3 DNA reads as TGTGCCAGTAGTATTCGAGAGACCCAGTACTTC. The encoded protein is CASSIRETQYF.

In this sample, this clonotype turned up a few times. Here the CDR3 reads CASSQDGRGGETQYF. The CDR3 region has the DNA TGCGCCAGCAGCCAAGATGGGAGGGGGGGAGAGACCCAGTACTTC. The chain combines TRBV4-3 with TRBJ2-5; the D gene is possibly TRBD2 (7 bases). Looked up from germline, CDR1 is LGHNA and CDR2 is YSLEER. CDR3 length: 15 amino acids. The V and J ends lost 0 bases and 4 bases respectively, with 12 bases between them.

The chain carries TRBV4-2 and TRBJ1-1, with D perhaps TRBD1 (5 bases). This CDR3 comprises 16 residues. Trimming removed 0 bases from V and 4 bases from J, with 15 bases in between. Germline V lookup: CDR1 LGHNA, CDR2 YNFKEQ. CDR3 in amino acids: CASSQDQLSGGTEAFF. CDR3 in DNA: TGTGCCAGCAGCCAAGATCAGTTGTCGGGGGGCACTGAAGCTTTCTTT.

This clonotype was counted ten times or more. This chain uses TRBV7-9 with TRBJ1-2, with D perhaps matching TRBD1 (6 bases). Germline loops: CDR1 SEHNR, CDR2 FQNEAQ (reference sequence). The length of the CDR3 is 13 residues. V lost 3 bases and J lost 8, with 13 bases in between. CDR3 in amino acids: CASSFPGGRGYTF. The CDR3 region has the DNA TGTGCCAGCAGCTTTCCGGGGGGGCGAGGCTACACCTTC. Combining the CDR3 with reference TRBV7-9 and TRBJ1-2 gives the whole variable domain DTGVSQNPRHKITKRGQNVTFRCDPISEHNRLYWYRQTLGQGPEFLTYFQNEAQLEKSRLLSDRFSAERPKGSFSTLEIQRTEQGDSAMYLCASSFPGGRGYTFGSGTRLTVV.